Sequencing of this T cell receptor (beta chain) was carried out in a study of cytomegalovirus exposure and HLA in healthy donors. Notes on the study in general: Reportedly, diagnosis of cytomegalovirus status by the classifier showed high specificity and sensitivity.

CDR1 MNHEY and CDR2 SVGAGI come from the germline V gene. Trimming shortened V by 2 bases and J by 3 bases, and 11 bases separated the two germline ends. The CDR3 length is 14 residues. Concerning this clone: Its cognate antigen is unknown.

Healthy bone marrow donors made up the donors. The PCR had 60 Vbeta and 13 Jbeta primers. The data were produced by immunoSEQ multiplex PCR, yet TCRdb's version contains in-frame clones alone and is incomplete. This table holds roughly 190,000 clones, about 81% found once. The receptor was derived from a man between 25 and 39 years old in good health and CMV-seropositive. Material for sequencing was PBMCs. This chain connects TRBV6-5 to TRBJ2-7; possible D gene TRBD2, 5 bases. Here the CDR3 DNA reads TGTGCCAGCAGTTACACGCGCGGAGGCTACGAGCAGTACTTC. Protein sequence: CASSYTRGGYEQYF.